This TCR beta chain was recovered during a study of T cells in Graves' hyperthyroidism and ophthalmopathy. Study-wide context: Staff took peripheral blood when the initial diagnosis was made, before any treatment began.

When ophthalmopathy did not progress within 18 months, Graves' hyperthyroidism was considered stable. Reasons for excluding patients were uncontrolled infection, other autoimmune disease, pregnancy or lactation. Fresh peripheral blood, approximately 10 ml, was the source of the PBMCs. Researchers took RNA transcripts and amplified the TCR beta CDR3 regions from them. Carried out on the TCR CDR3, a first-round RT-PCR used the HTBI primer set. TCRdb passed the multiplex PCR reads through MiXCR, listing each CDR3 protein once. The data contain hundreds of thousands of distinct CDR3 sequences, 38% of them seen just once; the ten biggest clones take up about 9%. Trimming at V came to 0 bases and at J to 3 bases, leaving 6 bases not matched to a gene. Germline loops: CDR1 SGHRS, CDR2 YFSETQ. The CDR3 has 16 residues.

This receptor was identified in a man younger than 35 with Graves' hyperthyroidism. What was sequenced was blood. V and J are TRBV5-1 and TRBJ1-3, with 7 bases matching TRBD1. CDR3 nucleotide sequence: TGCGCCAGCAGCTTGGCCGGGACAGTGGGTGGAAACACCATATATTTT. This gives the protein CASSLAGTVGGNTIYF.